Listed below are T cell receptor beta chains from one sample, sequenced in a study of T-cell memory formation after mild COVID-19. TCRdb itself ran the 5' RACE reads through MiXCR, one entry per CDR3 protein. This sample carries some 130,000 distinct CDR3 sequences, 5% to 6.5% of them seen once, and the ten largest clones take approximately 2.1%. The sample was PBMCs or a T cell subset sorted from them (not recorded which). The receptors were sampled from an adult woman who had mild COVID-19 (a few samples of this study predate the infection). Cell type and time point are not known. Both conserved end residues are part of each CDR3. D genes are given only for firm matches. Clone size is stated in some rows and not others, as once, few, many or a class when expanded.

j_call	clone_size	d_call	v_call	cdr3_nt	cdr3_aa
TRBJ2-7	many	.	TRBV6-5	TGTGCCAGCAGTTTACCGGGGTACGAGCAGTACTTC	CASSLPGYEQYF
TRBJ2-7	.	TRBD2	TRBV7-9	TGTGCCAGCAGCTTAGGGAGCGGGAGGCTCTACGAGCAGTACTTC	CASSLGSGRLYEQYF
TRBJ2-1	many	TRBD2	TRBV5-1	TGCGCCAGCAAAACTAGCGGGGGGTTCTCCTACAATGAGCAGTTCTTC	CASKTSGGFSYNEQFF
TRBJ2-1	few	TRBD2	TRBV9	TGTGCCAGCACACGGGTAGCGGGTGGGTTAAATGAGCAGTTCTTC	CASTRVAGGLNEQFF
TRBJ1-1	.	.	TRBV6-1	TGTGCCAGCAGTGTCCGGCCAGGGCAGGGGAACACTGAAGCTTTCTTT	CASSVRPGQGNTEAFF
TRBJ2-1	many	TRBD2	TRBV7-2	TGTGCCAGCAGCCAACTAGCGGGAGGGCCGGGTGAGCAGTTCTTC	CASSQLAGGPGEQFF
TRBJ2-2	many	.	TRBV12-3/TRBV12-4	TGTGCCAGCAGGGACCGACCGGTGGGCACCGGGGAGCTGTTTTTT	CASRDRPVGTGELFF
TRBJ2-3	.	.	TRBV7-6	TGTGCCAGCAGCTCTAGGGGGGATACGCAGTATTTT	CASSSRGDTQYF
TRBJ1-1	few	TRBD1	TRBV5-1	TGCGCCAGCGGAAGACAGGGAGCAAACACTGAAGCTTTCTTT	CASGRQGANTEAFF
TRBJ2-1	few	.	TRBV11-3	TGTGCCAGCGGTGAGGCGCCTGTGGGTGAGCAGTTCTTC	CASGEAPVGEQFF
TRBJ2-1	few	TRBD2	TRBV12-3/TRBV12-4	TGTGCCAGCAGTCCGATAGCGGGGGACTACAATGAGCAGTTCTTC	CASSPIAGDYNEQFF
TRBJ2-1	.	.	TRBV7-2	TGTGCCAGCAGCTTAGAAAGGGGTTACAATGAGCAGTTCTTC	CASSLERGYNEQFF
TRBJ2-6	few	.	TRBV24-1	TGTGCCACCCATCCTTCGGGTTGGTCGGGTGCCAACGTCCTGACTTTC	CATHPSGWSGANVLTF
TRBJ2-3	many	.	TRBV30	TGTGCCTGGAGTATCCGGAGGGGTGATACGCAGTATTTT	CAWSIRRGDTQYF
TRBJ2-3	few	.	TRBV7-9	TGTGCCAGCAGCAGGATACGGCCAGATACGCAGTATTTT	CASSRIRPDTQYF